This TCR beta chain was sequenced in a study of early T cells in non-severe SARS-CoV-2 infection. CDR1 and CDR2 (germline): SQVTM, ANQGSEA. V lost 7 bases and J lost 5; bases outside the gene matches: 4. This CDR3 comprises 13 residues. Separate cDNA molecules each had unique molecular identifiers attached to them. TCRdb re-derived calls from the 5' RACE reads in MiXCR, one entry per CDR3 protein. The table has 50,000 or so distinct CDR3 sequences, approximately 8% seen once. The TCR sequence derives from an adult who was a healthcare worker with PCR-confirmed SARS-CoV-2 infection or an uninfected control (not recorded which). The rearrangement joins TRBV29-1 to TRBJ2-5, with 13 bases lining up with TRBD2. The specimen sequenced was whole blood. DNA of the CDR3: TGCAGCGGACGGACTAGCGGGAGTGAGACCCAGTACTTC. It yields the protein CSGRTSGSETQYF.